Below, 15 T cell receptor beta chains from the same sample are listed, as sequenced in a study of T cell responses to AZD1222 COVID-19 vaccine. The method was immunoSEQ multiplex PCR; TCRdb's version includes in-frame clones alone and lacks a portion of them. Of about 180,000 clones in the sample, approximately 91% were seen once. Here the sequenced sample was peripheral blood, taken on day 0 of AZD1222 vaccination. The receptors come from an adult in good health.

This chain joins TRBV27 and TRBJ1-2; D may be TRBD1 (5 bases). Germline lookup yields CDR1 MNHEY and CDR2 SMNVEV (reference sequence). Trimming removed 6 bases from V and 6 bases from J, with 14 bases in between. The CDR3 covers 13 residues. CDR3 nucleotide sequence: TGTGCCAGCAGAAGCGGGACGGTGAATGGCTACACCTTC. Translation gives CASRSGTVNGYTF.

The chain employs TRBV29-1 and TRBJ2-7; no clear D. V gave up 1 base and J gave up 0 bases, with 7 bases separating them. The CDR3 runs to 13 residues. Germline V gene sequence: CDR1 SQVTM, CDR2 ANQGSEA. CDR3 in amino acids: CSVEVAYSYEQYF. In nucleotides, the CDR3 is TGCAGCGTTGAAGTCGCCTACTCCTACGAGCAGTACTTC.

The CDR3 here is CASSRGQGEAFF. The CDR3 nucleotides are TGTGCCAGCAGCAGGGGACAGGGGGAAGCTTTCTTT. This chain connects TRBV7-2 to TRBJ1-1, with TRBD1 matching over 10 bases. J lost 8 bases, V lost 5 bases, and 2 bases had no gene match. The germline V gene has CDR1 SGHTA and CDR2 FQGNSA. CDR3 length: 12 amino acids. Filled out from reference TRBV7-2 and TRBJ1-1, the complete variable domain reads GAGVSQSPSNKVTEKGKDVELRCDPISGHTALYWYRQSLGQGLEFLIYFQGNSAPDKSGLPSDRFSAERTGGSVSTLTIQRTQQEDSAVYLCASSRGQGEAFFGQGTRLTVV.

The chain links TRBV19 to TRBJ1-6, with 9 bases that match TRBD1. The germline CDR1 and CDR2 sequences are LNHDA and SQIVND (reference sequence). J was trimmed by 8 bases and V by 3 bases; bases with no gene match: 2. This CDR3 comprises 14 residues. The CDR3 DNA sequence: TGTGCCAGTAGTATTGACAGGGGGGATTCACCCCTCCACTTT. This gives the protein CASSIDRGDSPLHF.

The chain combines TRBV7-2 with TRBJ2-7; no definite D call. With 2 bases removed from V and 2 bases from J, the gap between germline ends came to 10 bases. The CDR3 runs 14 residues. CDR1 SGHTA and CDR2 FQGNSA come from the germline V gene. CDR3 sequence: CASSLMGVAYEQYF. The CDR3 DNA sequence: TGTGCCAGCAGCTTAATGGGTGTGGCCTACGAGCAGTACTTC.

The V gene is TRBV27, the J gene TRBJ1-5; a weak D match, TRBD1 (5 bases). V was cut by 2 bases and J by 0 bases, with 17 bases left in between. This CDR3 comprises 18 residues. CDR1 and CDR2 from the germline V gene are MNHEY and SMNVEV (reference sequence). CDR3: CASSLGYMGEPSNQPQHF. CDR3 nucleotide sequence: TGTGCCAGCAGTTTAGGTTATATGGGGGAACCTAGCAATCAGCCCCAGCATTTT.

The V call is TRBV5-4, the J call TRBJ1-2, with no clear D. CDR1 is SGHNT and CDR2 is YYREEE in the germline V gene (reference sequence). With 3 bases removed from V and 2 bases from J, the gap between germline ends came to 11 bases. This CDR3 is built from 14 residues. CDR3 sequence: CASSSPEKNYGYTF. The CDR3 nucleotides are TGTGCCAGCAGCTCCCCAGAGAAGAACTATGGCTACACCTTC.

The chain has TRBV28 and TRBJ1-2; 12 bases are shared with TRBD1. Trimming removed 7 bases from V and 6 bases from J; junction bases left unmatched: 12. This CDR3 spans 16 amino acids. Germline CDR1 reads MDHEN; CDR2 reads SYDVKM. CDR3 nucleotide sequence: TGTGCCAGCACCCTCCCTGGGGGACAGGGGGCCGATGGCTACACCTTC. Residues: CASTLPGGQGADGYTF.

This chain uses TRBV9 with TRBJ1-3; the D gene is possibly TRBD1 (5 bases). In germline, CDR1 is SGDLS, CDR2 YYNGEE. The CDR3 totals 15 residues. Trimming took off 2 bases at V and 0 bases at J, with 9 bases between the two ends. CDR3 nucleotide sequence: TGTGCCAGCAGCGTCAGGGCTGACTCTGGAAACACCATATATTTT. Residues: CASSVRADSGNTIYF.

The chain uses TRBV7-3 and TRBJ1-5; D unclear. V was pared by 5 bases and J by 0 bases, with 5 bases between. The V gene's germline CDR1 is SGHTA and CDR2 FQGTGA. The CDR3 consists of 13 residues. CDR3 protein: CASSPSSNQPQHF. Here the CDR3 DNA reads TGTGCCAGCAGCCCCAGTAGCAATCAGCCCCAGCATTTT. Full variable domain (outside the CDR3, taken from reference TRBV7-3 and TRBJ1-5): GAGVSQTPSNKVTEKGKYVELRCDPISGHTALYWYRQSLGQGPEFLIYFQGTGAADDSGLPNDRFFAVRPEGSVSTLKIQRTERGDSAVYLCASSPSSNQPQHFGDGTRLSIL.

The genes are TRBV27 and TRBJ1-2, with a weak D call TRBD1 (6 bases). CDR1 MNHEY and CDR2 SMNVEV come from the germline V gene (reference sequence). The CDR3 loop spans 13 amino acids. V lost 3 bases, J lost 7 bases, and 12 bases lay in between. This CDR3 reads CASSLAPGAGYTF. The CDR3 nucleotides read TGTGCCAGCAGTTTGGCCCCGGGGGCTGGCTACACCTTC.

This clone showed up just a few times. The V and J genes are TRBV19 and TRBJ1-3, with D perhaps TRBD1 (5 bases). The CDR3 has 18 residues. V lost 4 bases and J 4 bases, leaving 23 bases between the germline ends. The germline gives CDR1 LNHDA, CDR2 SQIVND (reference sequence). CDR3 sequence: CASSRDDAELYLGNTIYF. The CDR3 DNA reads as TGTGCCAGTAGTAGGGACGACGCCGAACTCTATCTAGGAAACACCATATATTTT.

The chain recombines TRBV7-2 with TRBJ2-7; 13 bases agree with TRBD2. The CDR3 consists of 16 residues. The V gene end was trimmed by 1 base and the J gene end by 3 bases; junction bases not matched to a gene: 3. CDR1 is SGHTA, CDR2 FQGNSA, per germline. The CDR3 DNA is TGTGCCAGCAGCTTAGACGGGACTAGCGGGATCTACGAGCAGTACTTC. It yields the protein CASSLDGTSGIYEQYF.

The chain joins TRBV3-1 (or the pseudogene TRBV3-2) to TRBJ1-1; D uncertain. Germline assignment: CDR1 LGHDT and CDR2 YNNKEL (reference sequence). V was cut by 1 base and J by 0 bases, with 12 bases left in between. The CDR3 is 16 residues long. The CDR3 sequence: CASSQGGRVVNTEAFF. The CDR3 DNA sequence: TGTGCCAGCAGCCAAGGTGGAAGGGTGGTGAACACTGAAGCTTTCTTT.

CDR3 DNA sequence: TGTGCCAGCAGCGTCTGGCTAGCGGGAAATAATGAGCAGTTCTTC. Translated: CASSVWLAGNNEQFF. V gene TRBV9 combines with J gene TRBJ2-1; TRBD2 aligns across 9 bases. V shed 2 bases and J 7 bases; nucleotides not matched to a gene: 7. The CDR3 contains 15 residues. CDR1 SGDLS and CDR2 YYNGEE come from the germline V gene.